Shown below are 19 T cell receptor beta chains from a single sample sequenced in a study of tissue T cells after allogeneic stem cell transplantation. Only in-frame clones appear in the TCRdb table, and some are missing; sequencing was by immunoSEQ multiplex PCR. Of tens of thousands of clones in the sample, roughly 89% were seen once. Here the sequenced sample was blood, taken before transplantation. All receptors come from a woman aged 40 to 75 who later had graft-versus-host disease after an allogeneic stem cell transplant.

The chain has TRBV25-1 and TRBJ2-1; maybe TRBD1 (7 bases). The CDR3 spans 16 residues. Trimming cost V 3 bases and J 4 bases, with 16 bases left between them. CDR1 is MGHDK, CDR2 SYGVNS, per germline. CDR3 loop: CASSDARGAHYNEQFF. CDR3 nucleotides: TGTGCCAGCAGTGACGCCAGGGGGGCCCATTACAATGAGCAGTTCTTC.

The count of this clone is one. The chain joins TRBV7-3 to TRBJ2-1, with 14 bases lining up with TRBD2. V lost 5 bases to trimming and J lost 8 bases; unmatched junction nucleotides: 8. Germline CDR1 SGHTA, CDR2 FQGTGA. This CDR3 has 16 residues. The CDR3: CASSLIGTSGSYEQFF. The CDR3 nucleotides are TGTGCCAGCAGCCTAATCGGGACTAGCGGGAGCTATGAGCAGTTCTTC.

The V gene is TRBV6-1, the J gene TRBJ2-7; 8 nucleotides align to TRBD1. This CDR3 spans 15 amino acids. Germline CDR1 is MNHNS and CDR2 is SASEGT. V lost 2 bases to trimming and J lost 2 bases; unmatched junction nucleotides: 5. The CDR3 reads CASSESAGGTYEQYF. DNA of the CDR3: TGTGCCAGCAGTGAATCGGCAGGGGGCACCTACGAGCAGTACTTC.

The J gene is TRBJ2-5, the V gene TRBV6-5; TRBD1 matches 10 bases. Per the germline V gene, CDR1 is MNHEY and CDR2 is SVGAGI. V was clipped by 5 bases and J by 5 bases; unmatched bases: 8. CDR3 length equals 15 residues. The CDR3 bases are TGTGCCAGCAGTCCAAGGGGACAGGGGAGGGAGACCCAGTACTTC. This encodes CASSPRGQGRETQYF.

The V gene is TRBV24-1, the J gene TRBJ2-3; no reliable D call. Germline CDR1 KGHDR, CDR2 SFDVKD. V lost 4 bases to trimming and J lost 1 base, with 11 bases between them. The CDR3 extends over 15 amino acids. CDR3 in amino acids: CATSDPRSGTDTQYF. DNA for the CDR3: TGTGCCACCAGTGACCCTAGGTCAGGCACAGATACGCAGTATTTT.

This clone has just a few counts. This chain connects TRBV15 to TRBJ1-5; D is possibly TRBD1 (5 bases). Germline CDR1 and CDR2: LNHNV and YYDKDF (reference sequence). CDR3 length: 16 amino acids. Trimming removed 5 bases from V and 2 bases from J, with 16 bases in between. CDR3 sequence: CATSLPNVGGNQPQHF. In DNA, the CDR3 is TGTGCCACCAGCCTACCTAATGTGGGGGGCAATCAGCCCCAGCATTTT.

The V and J genes are TRBV4-2 and TRBJ2-1; 12 positions agree with TRBD2. The CDR3 runs 18 residues. The V gene's germline CDR1 is LGHNA and CDR2 YNFKEQ. V shed 1 base and J 2 bases; nucleotides not matched to a gene: 6. CDR3 nucleotides: TGTGCCAGCAGCCAAGTGACTAGCGGGAGTAGCGCCTACAATGAGCAGTTCTTC. Translated, it gives CASSQVTSGSSAYNEQFF.

The chain carries TRBV27 and TRBJ1-5, with D perhaps TRBD1 (5 bases). CDR1 is MNHEY and CDR2 is SMNVEV in the germline V gene (reference sequence). The CDR3 loop spans 14 amino acids. V lost 6 bases, J lost 0 bases, and 9 bases lay in between. The DNA of the CDR3 is TGTGCCAGCAGGGGGACCTATAGCAATCAGCCCCAGCATTTT. Encoded protein: CASRGTYSNQPQHF.

In the case of this clone: Other nucleotide sequences from this sample produce the same CDR3. V gene TRBV7-6 combines with J gene TRBJ2-2; TRBD1 matches at 7 bases. Germline values: CDR1 SGHVS, CDR2 FNYEAQ. This CDR3 region has 14 residues. V was clipped by 6 bases and J by 5 bases; unmatched bases: 6. The CDR3 sequence is CASSSSTGTGELFF. CDR3 DNA: TGTGCCAGCAGTTCCTCGACAGGGACCGGGGAGCTGTTTTTT.

The J gene is TRBJ1-1, the V gene TRBV19, with D possibly TRBD1 on 5 matching bases. CDR3 size: 15 residues. Germline loops: CDR1 LNHDA, CDR2 SQIVND (reference sequence). V was shortened by 7 bases and J by 6 bases, with 21 bases between the two germline ends. The CDR3 coding sequence is TGTGCCAGTATTGGGGGGTTCCGGCTGGATTCTGAAGCTTTCTTT. It is translated as CASIGGFRLDSEAFF.

The genes are TRBV3-1 (or the pseudogene TRBV3-2) and TRBJ2-3; D ambiguous. The CDR3 sequence is 12 residues long. Trimming took 1 base from V and 9 from J, leaving 8 bases between them. From germline, CDR1 is LGHDT and CDR2 YNNKEL (reference sequence). In nucleotides, the CDR3 is TGTGCCAGCAGCCAAGGATTGGGCACGCAGTATTTT. This encodes CASSQGLGTQYF.

This clone appeared a few times. The V gene is TRBV5-1, the J gene TRBJ1-5; tentatively, D is TRBD1 (6 bases). CDR3 size: 14 residues. V lost 0 bases, J lost 7 bases, and 11 bases lay in between. Per germline, CDR1 SGHRS and CDR2 YFSETQ. DNA for the CDR3: TGCGCCAGCAGCTTGGAGGGGGGAGAACAGCCCCAGCATTTT. It specifies CASSLEGGEQPQHF. Supplemented by reference TRBV5-1 and TRBJ1-5, the full variable domain reads KAGVTQTPRYLIKTRGQQVTLSCSPISGHRSVSWYQQTPGQGLQFLFEYFSETQRNKGNFPGRFSGRQFSNSRSEMNVSTLELGDSALYLCASSLEGGEQPQHFGDGTRLSIL.

J is TRBJ2-7 and V is TRBV12-3 or TRBV12-4; D ambiguous. CDR3 length: 13 amino acids. V was shortened by 3 bases and J by 0 bases, with 6 bases between the two germline ends. The CDR3 is CASSLRSSYEQYF. CDR3 DNA sequence: TGTGCCAGCAGTTTGAGAAGCTCCTACGAGCAGTACTTC.

V is TRBV2 and J is TRBJ1-2, with D maybe TRBD1 (5 bases). V was cut by 4 bases and J by 3 bases, with 15 bases left in between. The CDR3 sequence is 15 residues long. CDR1 is SNHLY, CDR2 FYNNEI, per germline. The CDR3 protein is CASSAGRVEDYGYTF. Written as DNA, the CDR3 is TGTGCCAGCAGTGCGGGCAGGGTAGAAGACTATGGCTACACCTTC. The full variable domain, rest sourced from reference TRBV2 and TRBJ1-2, is EPEVTQTPSHQVTQMGQEVILRCVPISNHLYFYWYRQILGQKVEFLVSFYNNEISEKSEIFDDQFSVERPDGSNFTLKIRSTKLEDSAMYFCASSAGRVEDYGYTFGSGTRLTVV.

The CDR3 protein is CSVELNSYEQYF. CDR3 sequence (DNA): TGCAGCGTTGAGCTAAACTCCTACGAGCAGTACTTC. This sequence joins TRBV29-1 and TRBJ2-7, with D unclear. Germline V gene lookup returns CDR1 SQVTM and CDR2 ANQGSEA. Trimming took 3 bases from V and 0 from J, leaving 6 bases between them. The length of the CDR3 is 12 residues.

V gene TRBV5-6 combines with J gene TRBJ2-1; the match to TRBD2 covers 7 bases. Per germline, CDR1 SGHDT and CDR2 YYEEEE. This CDR3 has 11 residues. V was clipped by 6 bases and J by 9 bases; unmatched bases: 3. The CDR3 here is CASTGGGEQFF. As DNA, the CDR3 is TGTGCCAGCACCGGCGGGGGTGAGCAGTTCTTC.

Regarding this clone: This CDR3 is also generated by other DNA sequences in the sample. The chain links TRBV29-1 to TRBJ2-5; D is possibly TRBD1 (6 bases). Germline V gene lookup returns CDR1 SQVTM and CDR2 ANQGSEA. This CDR3 has 14 amino acids. CDR3 sequence reads: CSPRLGQGRETQYF. CDR3 nucleotide sequence: TGCAGTCCTAGATTGGGGCAGGGGAGAGAGACCCAGTACTTC.

The chain carries TRBV11-2 and TRBJ2-5; no definite D call. V was trimmed by 5 bases and J by 4 bases, leaving 8 bases between them. This CDR3 has 12 residues. Germline V gene lookup returns CDR1 SGHAT and CDR2 FQNNGV. The CDR3 region has the DNA TGTGCCAGCAGCCCGCGTGGAGAGACCCAGTACTTC. Translating gives CASSPRGETQYF.

The V and J genes are TRBV12-2 and TRBJ2-7; the D call in the table, TRBD2, was not verified against the DNA. TRBV12-2 is assigned pseudogene status. This CDR3 spans 15 amino acids. The CDR3 is CASRFYTRLRGEQYF. The CDR3 nucleotides read TGTGCAAGTCGCTTTTATACCCGGTTACGAGGGGAGCAGTACTTC.